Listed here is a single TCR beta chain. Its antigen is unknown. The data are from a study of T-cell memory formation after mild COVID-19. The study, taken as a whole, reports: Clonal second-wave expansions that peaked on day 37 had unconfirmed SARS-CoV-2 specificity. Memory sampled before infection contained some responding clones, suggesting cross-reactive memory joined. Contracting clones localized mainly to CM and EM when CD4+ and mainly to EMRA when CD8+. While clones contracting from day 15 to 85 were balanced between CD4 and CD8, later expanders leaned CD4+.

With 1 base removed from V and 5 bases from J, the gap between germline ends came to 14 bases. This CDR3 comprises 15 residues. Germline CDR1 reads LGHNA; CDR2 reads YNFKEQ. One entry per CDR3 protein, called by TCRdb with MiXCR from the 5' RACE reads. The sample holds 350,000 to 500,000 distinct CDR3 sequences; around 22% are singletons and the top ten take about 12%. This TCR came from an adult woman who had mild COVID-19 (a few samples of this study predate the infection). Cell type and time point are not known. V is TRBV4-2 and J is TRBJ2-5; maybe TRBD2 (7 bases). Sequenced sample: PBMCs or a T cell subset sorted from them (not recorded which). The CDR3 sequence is CASSQGAGAGETQYF. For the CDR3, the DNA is TGTGCCAGCAGCCAAGGCGCGGGGGCCGGGGAGACCCAGTACTTC.